This T cell receptor beta chain derives from a study of shared clonotypes between healthy human individuals. Regarding the study as a whole: Blood alone was sampled, and tissue repertoires likely differ.

Concerning this clone: The target antigen is unknown.

TCRdb keeps only in-frame clones here, not all; method: immunoSEQ multiplex PCR. The sample gives about 2 million clones, around 95% of which show up once; 0.13% is in the top ten. Healthy HIV-negative adults with no recent acute infections or vaccinations were recruited as donors. Every donor, a Caucasian adult, lived in Nashville, Tennessee. The V end was cut by 3 bases, the J end by 9 bases, with 10 bases between. The germline CDR1 and CDR2 sequences are MNHNY and SVGAGI (reference sequence). CDR3 size: 12 residues. Sequenced material: naive CD4+ T cells sorted from blood. Subset reported: CD45RA+ positively selected. The chain combines TRBV6-6 with TRBJ2-3; D uncertain. This receptor was identified in a man in his late teens or twenties in good health. DNA of the CDR3: TGTGCCAGCAGTTATATTAAGGAGACGCAGTATTTT. Its translation: CASSYIKETQYF.